These 10 T cell receptor beta chains were all obtained from the same sample, sequenced in a study of cytomegalovirus exposure and HLA in healthy donors. TCRdb keeps only in-frame clones here, not all; method: immunoSEQ multiplex PCR. The repertoire holds a few hundred thousand clones, with about nine tenths as singletons. The sample consisted of PBMCs. Every receptor here comes from a woman in her late teens or twenties in good health and CMV-seronegative.

The chain is built from TRBV7-8 and TRBJ2-2; D remains unclear. Germline V lookup: CDR1 SGHVS, CDR2 FQNEAQ. V lost 5 bases and J 13 bases, leaving 11 bases between the germline ends. This CDR3 comprises 11 residues. CDR3 residues: CASSPSMWLFF. The CDR3 DNA is TGTGCCAGCAGCCCCTCTATGTGGCTGTTTTTT.

This clone came up once. The chain combines TRBV28 with TRBJ2-1; 11 bases map to TRBD2. This CDR3 is 16 amino acids long. With V trimmed by 4 bases and J by 1 base, 3 bases remained unmatched. CDR1 and CDR2 from the germline V gene are MDHEN and SYDVKM. CDR3 amino acids: CASSSTSGISYNEQFF. CDR3 nucleotide sequence: TGTGCCAGCAGTTCGACTAGCGGGATTTCCTACAATGAGCAGTTCTTC.

J is TRBJ1-1 and V is TRBV4-3; a weak D match, TRBD1 (6 bases). CDR1 is LGHNA and CDR2 is YSLEER in the germline V gene. CDR3 length equals 14 residues. The V gene lost 6 bases and the J gene lost 1 base, with 12 bases spanning the gap. CDR3 bases: TGCGCCAGCAGTCCCCAGACAGGGAACACTGAAGCTTTCTTT. It translates to CASSPQTGNTEAFF.

In its sample, this clone was seen a few times. V is TRBV15 and J is TRBJ1-3, with 7 bases lining up with TRBD1. CDR3 length: 14 residues. Trimming at V came to 4 bases and at J to 2 bases, leaving 2 bases not matched to a gene. Germline assignment: CDR1 LNHNV and CDR2 YYDKDF (reference sequence). The CDR3 loop is CATSTTGAGNTIYF. The CDR3 DNA follows: TGTGCCACCAGCACTACAGGGGCTGGAAACACCATATATTTT.

The CDR3 region has the DNA TGCGCCAGCAGCCAAGATAGTCCCGATTCCCCCACAGCAGCCAACGAGCAGTACTTC. It translates to CASSQDSPDSPTAANEQYF. The rearrangement uses TRBV4-3 and TRBJ2-7; D is unresolved. Looked up from germline, CDR1 is LGHNA and CDR2 is YSLEER. The CDR3 contains 19 residues. Trimming left V 0 bases short and J 5 bases short, with 26 bases between.

This clone appeared a few times. The V call is TRBV30, the J call TRBJ2-2, with a possible D match to TRBD2 (6 bases). CDR1 is GTSNPN, CDR2 SVGIG, per germline (reference sequence). The CDR3 has 13 residues. V was trimmed by 5 bases and J by 0 bases, leaving 7 bases between them. CDR3 bases: TGTGCCTGGTCGGGAGCGAACACCGGGGAGCTGTTTTTT. Its translation: CAWSGANTGELFF.

The J gene is TRBJ1-2, the V gene TRBV6-1; D ambiguous. Germline CDR1 is MNHNS and CDR2 is SASEGT. This CDR3 has 11 residues. V lost 6 bases and J lost 6, with 8 bases in between. DNA of the CDR3: TGTGCCAGCAGCAAAACAGATGGCTACACCTTC. It codes for CASSKTDGYTF.

This clone showed up just a few times. This rearrangement joins TRBV9 to TRBJ1-1; 8 nucleotides agree with TRBD1. Per germline, CDR1 SGDLS and CDR2 YYNGEE. The CDR3 is 14 residues long. Germline trimming cut 0 bases from V and 4 bases from J; bases unmatched to any gene: 2. This CDR3 reads CASSVEQGGTEAFF. The CDR3 coding sequence is TGTGCCAGCAGCGTAGAACAGGGGGGCACTGAAGCTTTCTTT.

The chain uses TRBV30 and TRBJ2-7; 7 nucleotides match TRBD2. The CDR3 extends over 13 amino acids. V was pared by 1 base and J by 4 bases, with 4 bases of the junction left unmatched. Per germline, CDR1 GTSNPN and CDR2 SVGIG (reference sequence). CDR3 DNA sequence: TGTGCCTGGAGTGGCCAGGGAGGGTACGAGCAGTACTTC. It is translated as CAWSGQGGYEQYF.

The rearrangement links TRBV27 to TRBJ1-5; D gene unclear. This CDR3 has 11 residues. Between the trimmed V and J ends, which lost 6 bases and 11 bases, there was a span of 11 bases. Germline assignment: CDR1 MNHEY and CDR2 SMNVEV (reference sequence). CDR3 DNA: TGTGCCAGCAGCACGGGAGGTGCCCAGCATTTT. Translating gives CASSTGGAQHF.